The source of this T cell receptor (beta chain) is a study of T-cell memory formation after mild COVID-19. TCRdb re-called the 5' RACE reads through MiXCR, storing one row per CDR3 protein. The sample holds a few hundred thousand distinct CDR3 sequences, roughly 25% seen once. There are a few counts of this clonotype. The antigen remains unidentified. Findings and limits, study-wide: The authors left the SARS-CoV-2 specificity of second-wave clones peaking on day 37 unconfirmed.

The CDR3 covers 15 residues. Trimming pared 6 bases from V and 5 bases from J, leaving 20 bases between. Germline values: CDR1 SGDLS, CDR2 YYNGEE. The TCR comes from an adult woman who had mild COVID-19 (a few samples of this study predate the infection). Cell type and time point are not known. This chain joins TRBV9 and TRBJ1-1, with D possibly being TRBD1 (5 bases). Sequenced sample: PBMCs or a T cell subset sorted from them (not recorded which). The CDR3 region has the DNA TGTGCCAGCACCCCCTGGGTGGGAGGGGAAACTGAAGCTTTCTTT. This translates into CASTPWVGGETEAFF.